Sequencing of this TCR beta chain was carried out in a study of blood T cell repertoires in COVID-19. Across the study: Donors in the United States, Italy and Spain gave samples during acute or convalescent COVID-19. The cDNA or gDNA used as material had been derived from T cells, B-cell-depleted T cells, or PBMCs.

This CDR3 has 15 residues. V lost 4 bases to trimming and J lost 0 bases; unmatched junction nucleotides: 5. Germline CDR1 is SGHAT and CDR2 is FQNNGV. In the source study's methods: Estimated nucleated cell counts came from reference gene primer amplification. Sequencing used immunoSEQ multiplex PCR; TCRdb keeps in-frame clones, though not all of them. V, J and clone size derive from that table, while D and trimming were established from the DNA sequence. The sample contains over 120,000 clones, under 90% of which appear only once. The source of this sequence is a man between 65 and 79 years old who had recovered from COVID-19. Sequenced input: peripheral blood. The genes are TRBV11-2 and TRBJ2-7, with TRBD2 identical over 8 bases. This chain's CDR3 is CASSSLSGGSYEQYF. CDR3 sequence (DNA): TGTGCCAGCAGCTCGCTAAGCGGGGGCTCCTACGAGCAGTACTTC.